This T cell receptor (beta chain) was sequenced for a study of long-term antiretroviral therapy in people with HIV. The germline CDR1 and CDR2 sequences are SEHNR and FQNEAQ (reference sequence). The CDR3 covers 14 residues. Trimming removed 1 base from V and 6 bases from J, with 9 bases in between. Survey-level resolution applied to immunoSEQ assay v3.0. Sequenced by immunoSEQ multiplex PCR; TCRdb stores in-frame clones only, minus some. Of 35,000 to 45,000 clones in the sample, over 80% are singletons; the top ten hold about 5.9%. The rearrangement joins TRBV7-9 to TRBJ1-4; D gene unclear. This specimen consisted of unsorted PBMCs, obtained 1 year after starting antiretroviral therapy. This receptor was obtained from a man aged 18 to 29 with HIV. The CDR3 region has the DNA TGTGCCAGCAGCTTAGGGGCAGAAGATGAAAAACTGTTTTTT. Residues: CASSLGAEDEKLFF.